Listed below are T cell receptor beta chains from one sample, sequenced in a study of PD-1 blockade in classical Hodgkin lymphoma. Sequencing was performed with immunoSEQ multiplex PCR; in TCRdb, only in-frame clones are kept and a portion is missing. This table has 20,000 to 25,000 clones, 77% appearing once. The sequencing used peripheral blood mononuclear cells (PBMCs), collected before the second cycle of nivolumab. All receptors derive from a human donor with classical Hodgkin lymphoma. Each CDR3 is given with its conserved first and last residue. The D gene is left open where the match is weak. Size values are once, few and many counts, or a class for expanded clones, and some rows have none.

len: 14; j_gene: TRBJ2-7; v_gene: TRBV5-1; abundance: NA; d_gene: NA; CDR3aa: CASSLPTASYEQYF; CDR3nt: TGCGCCAGCAGCTTACCGACAGCCTCCTACGAGCAGTACTTC
len: 13; j_gene: TRBJ2-7; v_gene: TRBV29-1; abundance: NA; d_gene: NA; CDR3aa: CSVVTAFSYEQYF; CDR3nt: TGCAGCGTTGTGACCGCCTTCTCCTACGAGCAGTACTTC
len: 12; j_gene: TRBJ1-5; v_gene: TRBV6-5; abundance: NA; d_gene: NA; CDR3aa: CASSDGSRTVVF; CDR3nt: TGTGCCAGCAGTGATGGGTCGCGGACAGTTGTTTTT
len: 15; j_gene: TRBJ1-5; v_gene: TRBV5-1; abundance: medium-sized; d_gene: NA; CDR3aa: CASSLVGGSNQPQHF; CDR3nt: TGCGCCAGCAGCTTGGTGGGAGGGTCGAATCAGCCCCAGCATTTT
len: 14; j_gene: TRBJ2-5; v_gene: TRBV10-3; abundance: NA; d_gene: NA; CDR3aa: CAISEMAAGGTQYF; CDR3nt: TGTGCCATCAGTGAGATGGCGGCCGGAGGGACCCAGTACTTC
len: 15; j_gene: TRBJ1-3; v_gene: TRBV4-1; abundance: few; d_gene: NA; CDR3aa: CASSQRDTSGNTIYF; CDR3nt: TGCGCCAGCAGCCAAAGGGACACCTCTGGAAACACCATATATTTT
len: 12; j_gene: TRBJ2-1; v_gene: TRBV7-8; abundance: NA; d_gene: TRBD2; CDR3aa: CAILGGGNEQFF; CDR3nt: TGTGCCATCCTTGGGGGGGGGAATGAGCAGTTCTTC
len: 14; j_gene: TRBJ1-1; v_gene: TRBV7-9; abundance: NA; d_gene: NA; CDR3aa: CASSLGGLFTEAFF; CDR3nt: TGTGCCAGCAGCTTAGGGGGACTCTTCACTGAAGCTTTCTTT
len: 12; j_gene: TRBJ1-2; v_gene: TRBV6-6; abundance: NA; d_gene: NA; CDR3aa: CASRGVSRGYTF; CDR3nt: TGTGCCAGCAGGGGCGTGTCCCGTGGCTACACCTTC
len: 17; j_gene: TRBJ2-3; v_gene: TRBV7-9; abundance: NA; d_gene: TRBD2; CDR3aa: CASSWTSGSPSTDTQYF; CDR3nt: TGTGCCAGCAGCTGGACTAGCGGAAGCCCTAGCACAGATACGCAGTATTTT
len: 16; j_gene: TRBJ1-2; v_gene: TRBV5-5; abundance: few; d_gene: NA; CDR3aa: CASSPSRDNRGYGYTF; CDR3nt: TGTGCCAGCAGCCCCAGCCGGGACAACCGAGGGTATGGCTACACCTTC
len: 13; j_gene: TRBJ2-6; v_gene: TRBV19; abundance: NA; d_gene: NA; CDR3aa: CAIKDSGANVLTF; CDR3nt: TGTGCCATAAAGGATTCTGGGGCCAACGTCCTGACTTTC
len: 15; j_gene: TRBJ2-3; v_gene: TRBV4-3; abundance: NA; d_gene: NA; CDR3aa: CASSQAGSSLNTQYF; CDR3nt: TGCGCCAGCAGCCAAGCGGGATCCTCGTTAAATACGCAGTATTTT
len: 12; j_gene: TRBJ1-1; v_gene: TRBV19; abundance: NA; d_gene: NA; CDR3aa: CASSILGAEAFF; CDR3nt: TGTGCCAGTAGTATTTTAGGGGCTGAAGCTTTCTTT
len: 11; j_gene: TRBJ2-1; v_gene: TRBV30; abundance: once; d_gene: NA; CDR3aa: CAWSQDGEQFF; CDR3nt: TGTGCCTGGAGTCAGGACGGTGAGCAGTTCTTC
len: 13; j_gene: TRBJ2-1; v_gene: TRBV10-2; abundance: once; d_gene: TRBD2; CDR3aa: CASSLAGDNEQFF; CDR3nt: TGCGCCAGCAGTCTAGCGGGGGACAATGAGCAGTTCTTC
len: 15; j_gene: TRBJ2-7; v_gene: TRBV6-6; abundance: NA; d_gene: TRBD2; CDR3aa: CASGTSGDNSYEQYF; CDR3nt: TGTGCCAGCGGAACTAGCGGGGACAATTCCTACGAGCAGTACTTC
len: 13; j_gene: TRBJ2-7; v_gene: TRBV6-1; abundance: NA; d_gene: NA; CDR3aa: CASRRGEGYEQYF; CDR3nt: TGTGCCAGCAGAAGGGGTGAGGGGTACGAGCAGTACTTC
len: 14; j_gene: TRBJ2-7; v_gene: TRBV6-1; abundance: NA; d_gene: TRBD2; CDR3aa: CASSARAGGYEQYF; CDR3nt: TGTGCCAGCAGTGCCCGAGCGGGGGGCTACGAGCAGTACTTC
len: 17; j_gene: TRBJ2-1; v_gene: TRBV30; abundance: NA; d_gene: TRBD2; CDR3aa: CAWSQRGLAGGLDEQFF; CDR3nt: TGTGCCTGGAGTCAGAGAGGACTAGCGGGAGGGTTGGATGAGCAGTTCTTC
len: 12; j_gene: TRBJ1-1; v_gene: TRBV30; abundance: NA; d_gene: NA; CDR3aa: CAWGRGGAEAFF; CDR3nt: TGTGCCTGGGGTAGAGGAGGGGCTGAAGCTTTCTTT
len: 17; j_gene: TRBJ2-7; v_gene: TRBV14; abundance: NA; d_gene: TRBD1; CDR3aa: CASSQPGRGTGDYEQYF; CDR3nt: TGTGCCAGCAGCCAGCCCGGGCGGGGGACAGGGGACTACGAGCAGTACTTC
len: 15; j_gene: TRBJ2-1; v_gene: TRBV7-3; abundance: few; d_gene: NA; CDR3aa: CASSQQTGRLNEQFF; CDR3nt: TGTGCCAGCAGCCAACAAACGGGACGTCTCAATGAGCAGTTCTTC
len: 14; j_gene: TRBJ1-4; v_gene: TRBV6-6; abundance: few; d_gene: NA; CDR3aa: CASVRAGLHEKLFF; CDR3nt: TGTGCCAGCGTAAGGGCAGGGCTACATGAAAAACTGTTTTTT
len: 12; j_gene: TRBJ2-5; v_gene: TRBV15; abundance: NA; d_gene: NA; CDR3aa: CATSRDGETQYF; CDR3nt: TGTGCCACCAGCAGAGATGGGGAGACCCAGTACTTC
len: 12; j_gene: TRBJ2-5; v_gene: TRBV19; abundance: NA; d_gene: TRBD1; CDR3aa: CASGTGGETQYF; CDR3nt: TGTGCCAGCGGGACAGGGGGAGAGACCCAGTACTTC